These 17 T cell receptor beta chains originate from one sample sequenced in a study of blood T cell repertoires in COVID-19. Sequencing was performed with immunoSEQ multiplex PCR; in TCRdb, only in-frame clones are kept and a portion is missing. The profile shows 55,000 to 70,000 clones, roughly 86% of them singletons. The sequencing sample was made of peripheral blood. The source is a woman between 50 and 59 years old with active or convalescent COVID-19.

This clone showed up just a few times. This chain joins TRBV19 and TRBJ1-5; the match to TRBD1 covers 7 bases. Germline trimming cut 4 bases from V and 1 base from J; bases unmatched to any gene: 4. There are 15 residues in the CDR3. Germline CDR1 is LNHDA and CDR2 is SQIVND (reference sequence). Here the CDR3 reads CASSRQGRSNQPQHF. The CDR3 DNA is TGTGCCAGTAGTAGACAGGGCAGGAGCAATCAGCCCCAGCATTTT. The whole variable domain, remainder taken from reference TRBV19 and TRBJ1-5, is DGGITQSPKYLFRKEGQNVTLSCEQNLNHDAMYWYRQDPGQGLRLIYYSQIVNDFQKGDIAEGYSVSREKKESFPLTVTSAQKNPTAFYLCASSRQGRSNQPQHFGDGTRLSIL.

The chain recombines TRBV7-8 with TRBJ2-7; the match to TRBD1 covers 7 bases. V lost 2 bases to trimming and J lost 4 bases; unmatched junction nucleotides: 14. Germline V gene sequence: CDR1 SGHVS, CDR2 FQNEAQ. This CDR3 contains 17 residues. The CDR3 DNA is TGTGCCAGCAGCTTAATTGTTTTGTCGGGACAGCCTTACGAGCAGTACTTC. Protein sequence: CASSLIVLSGQPYEQYF.

The rearrangement links TRBV9 to TRBJ2-2, with D possibly being TRBD1 (6 bases). Trimming pared 4 bases from V and 4 bases from J, leaving 11 bases between. Germline V gives CDR1 SGDLS, CDR2 YYNGEE. The CDR3 has 14 amino acids. CDR3 protein: CASSKVRGTGELFF. The CDR3 bases are TGTGCCAGCAGCAAAGTCAGGGGCACCGGGGAGCTGTTTTTT.

The V and J genes are TRBV12-5 and TRBJ2-1, with 8 nucleotides matching TRBD2. J lost 9 bases, V lost 2 bases, and 12 bases had no gene match. Germline V gene sequence: CDR1 LGHNT, CDR2 FRNRAP. CDR3 length equals 16 residues. The CDR3 DNA is TGTGCTAGTGGTTTGACGGGAGGGGGACGAATGGGTGAGCAGTTCTTC. Its protein product is CASGLTGGGRMGEQFF.

The rearrangement links TRBV18 to TRBJ1-1, with TRBD1 matching over 8 bases. The germline gives CDR1 KGHSH, CDR2 LQKENI. CDR3 size: 14 residues. Trimming cost V 3 bases and J 11 bases; bases outside gene matches: 11. The CDR3 sequence is CASSPNDGQGDAFF. CDR3 nucleotide sequence: TGTGCCAGCTCACCGAATGATGGACAGGGCGACGCTTTCTTT.

The chain uses TRBV27 and TRBJ2-7, with TRBD2 as a possible D gene (6 bases). The V gene lost 4 bases and the J gene lost 3 bases, with 13 bases spanning the gap. Germline V CDR1 and CDR2: MNHEY, SMNVEV (reference sequence). CDR3 size: 14 residues. The CDR3 DNA sequence: TGTGCCAGCAGTTCGACGGGACTCGTCTACGAGCAGTACTTC. Protein sequence: CASSSTGLVYEQYF.

The chain combines TRBV27 with TRBJ1-5; perhaps TRBD1 as D (5 bases). This CDR3 spans 15 amino acids. The germline CDR1 and CDR2 sequences are MNHEY and SMNVEV (reference sequence). V shed 2 bases and J shed 4 bases, with 12 bases lying between them. For the CDR3, the DNA is TGTGCCAGCAGTTTAGTCGCAGGGTTTAATCAGCCCCAGCATTTT. This sequence encodes CASSLVAGFNQPQHF.

The chain combines TRBV6-2 or TRBV6-3 with TRBJ1-1, with 8 positions matching TRBD1. CDR1 is MNHEY, CDR2 SVGEGT, per germline. There are 16 residues in the CDR3. V shed 5 bases and J 0 bases; nucleotides not matched to a gene: 8. CDR3 residues: CASSLATGDLNTEAFF. CDR3 bases: TGTGCCAGCAGTCTTGCGACAGGGGACCTGAACACTGAAGCTTTCTTT.

This clone occurred once. This sequence joins TRBV5-1 and TRBJ2-5, with a weak D call TRBD1 (6 bases). Germline V gene lookup returns CDR1 SGHRS and CDR2 YFSETQ. V gave up 2 bases and J gave up 4 bases, with 15 bases separating them. This CDR3 has 15 residues. CDR3 residues: CASSFDRTHPETQYF. The CDR3 DNA sequence: TGCGCCAGCAGCTTTGACAGGACCCACCCAGAGACCCAGTACTTC.

The chain employs TRBV11-2 and TRBJ2-7; 9 bases match TRBD2. Germline trimming cut 5 bases from V and 2 bases from J; bases unmatched to any gene: 16. CDR1 is SGHAT and CDR2 is FQNNGV in the germline V gene. The CDR3 runs 18 residues. The chain's CDR3 is CASSPLRPLAGEPYEQYF. The CDR3 DNA reads TGTGCCAGCAGCCCCCTTAGGCCCTTAGCGGGAGAACCCTACGAGCAGTACTTC.

The gene calls are TRBV5-1 and TRBJ1-2, with 10 positions matching TRBD1. The CDR3 totals 14 residues. The junction had 8 bases not matched to a gene; V was cut back by 4 bases and J by 8 bases. The germline CDR1 and CDR2 sequences are SGHRS and YFSETQ. The CDR3 DNA reads TGCGCCAGCAGCCGGGACAGGGGACGGAACGGCTACACCTTC. This encodes CASSRDRGRNGYTF.

The chain combines TRBV11-1 with TRBJ2-1, with 9 bases lining up with TRBD1. V gave up 5 bases and J gave up 14 bases; unmatched junction bases: 13. This CDR3 contains 14 residues. CDR1 and CDR2 from the germline V gene are SGHAT and FQDESV (reference sequence). The CDR3 reads CASSAGGQGEKEFF. CDR3 nucleotides: TGTGCCAGCAGCGCTGGGGGACAGGGTGAAAAGGAGTTCTTC.

This chain connects TRBV18 to TRBJ2-3; tentative D call: TRBD2 (7 bases). V was shortened by 6 bases and J by 1 base, with 17 bases between the two germline ends. Germline values: CDR1 KGHSH, CDR2 LQKENI. The CDR3 sequence is 16 residues long. The CDR3: CASSLRGGARTDTQYF. For the CDR3, the DNA is TGTGCCAGCTCTCTCAGAGGGGGGGCCCGCACAGATACGCAGTATTTT.

This rearrangement joins TRBV14 to TRBJ2-7; 7 nucleotides line up with TRBD1. The CDR3 is 13 amino acids. J was trimmed by 4 bases and V by 5 bases; bases with no gene match: 5. CDR1 is SGHDN and CDR2 is FVKESK in the germline V gene. The CDR3 loop is CASSRGQTYEQYF. The DNA of the CDR3 is TGTGCCAGCAGCAGGGGACAGACTTACGAGCAGTACTTC.

The V and J genes are TRBV5-1 and TRBJ2-3; 7 bases line up with TRBD1. Germline CDR1 is SGHRS and CDR2 is YFSETQ. The CDR3 extends over 15 amino acids. V shed 5 bases, J shed 2 bases, and the junction held 8 bases outside the gene matches. The CDR3 DNA reads as TGCGCCAGCAGTACCGGGACAGTCAACACAGATACGCAGTATTTT. This gives the protein CASSTGTVNTDTQYF.

This chain connects TRBV5-1 to TRBJ2-5, with 11 nucleotides matching TRBD2. This CDR3 comprises 16 residues. The V segment lost 0 bases and the J segment 1 base; nucleotides outside the gene matches: 2. The V gene's germline CDR1 is SGHRS and CDR2 YFSETQ. CDR3 amino acids: CASSLGLAGGQETQYF. CDR3 DNA sequence: TGCGCCAGCAGCTTGGGTCTAGCGGGAGGCCAAGAGACCCAGTACTTC.

This chain uses TRBV12-3 or TRBV12-4 with TRBJ2-7; possible D gene TRBD1, 6 bases. This CDR3 region has 13 residues. The ends were cut back, 6 bases at V and 4 bases at J, with 13 bases in the middle. CDR3 sequence (DNA): TGTGCCAGCAGCAGGGACATTCGATACGAGCAGTACTTC. This sequence encodes CASSRDIRYEQYF.